At least ten counts were recorded for the clone carrying this T cell receptor (beta chain). Using RNA transcripts as the source, TCR beta CDR3 regions were amplified. HTBI primers were used for first-round RT-PCR of the TCR CDR3. Each CDR3 protein gets one entry after TCRdb re-called the multiplex PCR reads with MiXCR. The table includes under 400,000 distinct CDR3 sequences, around a sixth detected once. This specimen belongs to a study of T cells in Graves' hyperthyroidism and ophthalmopathy. Exclusions: uncontrolled infection, other autoimmune disease, pregnancy, lactation. Germline lookup yields CDR1 SGHRS and CDR2 YFSETQ. The CDR3 spans 15 residues. V was pared by 3 bases and J by 7 bases, with 10 bases of the junction left unmatched.

This chain uses TRBV5-1 with TRBJ2-1, with 7 bases fitting TRBD1. This TCR came from a woman aged 45-59 years with Graves' hyperthyroidism. Sequenced input: blood. The CDR3 DNA is TGCGCCAGCAGCTCGACGACAGGGCCGATGAATGAGCAGTTCTTC. It specifies CASSSTTGPMNEQFF.